This TCR beta chain was recorded in a study of shared clonotypes between healthy human individuals. Using immunoSEQ multiplex PCR, the repertoire was profiled, and TCRdb retains in-frame clones only, with some absent. The top ten hold 0.9% to 1.5% of the sample, which has 1.5 million to 2.5 million clones, 85% to 95% seen once. The CDR3 runs 17 residues. Germline CDR1 reads SGHVS; CDR2 reads FNYEAQ. V lost 4 bases to trimming and J lost 8 bases, with 26 bases between them. Naive CD8 isolation took CD45RO-negative cells positively selected for CCR7 and excluded terminally differentiated effector memory CD45RA+ cells.

Sequenced input: naive CD8+ T cells sorted from blood. This clonotype originated in a young man in good health. The gene calls are TRBV7-6 and TRBJ1-1; D possibly corresponds to TRBD1 (6 bases). CDR3 residues: CASSSSRDLTGDREAFF. The CDR3 DNA sequence: TGTGCCAGCAGCTCGTCCCGCGACTTAACAGGAGACAGGGAAGCTTTCTTT.